This T cell receptor (beta chain) was recovered during a study of T cell repertoires in cytomegalovirus infection. Findings of the study overall: Ex vivo, HLA-C-restricted CMV-specific TCR beta clonotypes prevailed over the rest of the response.

This CDR3 has 17 residues. Germline trimming cut 1 base from V and 2 bases from J; bases unmatched to any gene: 9. Per the germline V gene, CDR1 is MGHRA and CDR2 is YSYEKL. This clonotype has at least ten counts. Antigen specificity is unknown. Each CDR3 protein gets one entry after TCRdb re-called the reads with MiXCR. The repertoire includes approximately 140,000 distinct CDR3 sequences, approximately 8.8% of them detected once, and around 10% sits in the top ten. The chain recombines TRBV4-1 with TRBJ2-3; 7 nucleotides agree with TRBD2. The source of this sequence is a human donor in good health (CMV status not recorded). Some clones in this sample may be carry-over from other donors' samples. Source material: PBMCs. CDR3 DNA: TGCGCCAGCAGCCAAGCGGGTCTGCGGGGGATCACAGATACGCAGTATTTT. Translating it yields CASSQAGLRGITDTQYF.